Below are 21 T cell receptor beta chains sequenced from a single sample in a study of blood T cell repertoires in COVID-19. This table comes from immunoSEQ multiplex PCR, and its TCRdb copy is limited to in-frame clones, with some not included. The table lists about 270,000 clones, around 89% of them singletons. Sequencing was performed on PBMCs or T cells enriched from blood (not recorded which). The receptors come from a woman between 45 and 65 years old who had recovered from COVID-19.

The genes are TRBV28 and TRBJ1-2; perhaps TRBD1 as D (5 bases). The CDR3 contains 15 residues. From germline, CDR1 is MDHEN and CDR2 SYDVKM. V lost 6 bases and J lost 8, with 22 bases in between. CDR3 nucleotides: TGTGCCAGCAGGCCGGTATTAGGGGTGTGGAAAGGCTACACCTTC. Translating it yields CASRPVLGVWKGYTF.

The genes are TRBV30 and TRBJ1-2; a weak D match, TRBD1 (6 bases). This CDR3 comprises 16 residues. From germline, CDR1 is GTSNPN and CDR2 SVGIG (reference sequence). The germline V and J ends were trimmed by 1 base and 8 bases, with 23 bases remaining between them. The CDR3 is CAWSGLPGRRGAGYTF. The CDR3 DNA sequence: TGTGCCTGGAGTGGACTCCCCGGCCGACGGGGGGCAGGCTACACCTTC.

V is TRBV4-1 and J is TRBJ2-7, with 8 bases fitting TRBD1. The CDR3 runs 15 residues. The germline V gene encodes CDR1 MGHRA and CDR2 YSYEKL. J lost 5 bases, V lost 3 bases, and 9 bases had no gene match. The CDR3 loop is CASSQADRGIDEQYF. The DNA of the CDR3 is TGCGCCAGCAGCCAGGCAGACAGGGGTATCGACGAGCAGTACTTC.

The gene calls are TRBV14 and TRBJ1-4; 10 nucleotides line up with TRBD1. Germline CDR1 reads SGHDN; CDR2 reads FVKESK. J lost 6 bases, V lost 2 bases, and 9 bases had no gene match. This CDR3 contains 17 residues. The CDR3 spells CASSQTRRDRGHEKLFF. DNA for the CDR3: TGTGCCAGCAGCCAAACCCGCCGGGACAGGGGACATGAAAAACTGTTTTTT. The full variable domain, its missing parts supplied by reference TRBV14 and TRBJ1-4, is EAGVTQFPSHSVIEKGQTVTLRCDPISGHDNLYWYRRVMGKEIKFLLHFVKESKQDESGMPNNRFLAERTGGTYSTLKVQPAELEDSGVYFCASSQTRRDRGHEKLFFGSGTQLSVL.

CDR3 sequence (DNA): TGTGCCAGCAGTGACCGACAGGGAGCTAATCAGCCCCAGCATTTT. This encodes CASSDRQGANQPQHF. The chain joins TRBV27 to TRBJ1-5, with TRBD1 identical over 7 bases. The CDR3 is made up of 15 amino acids. CDR1 MNHEY and CDR2 SMNVEV come from the germline V gene (reference sequence). Trimming took 5 bases from V and 4 from J; bases not matched to a gene: 8.

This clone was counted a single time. The CDR3 loop reads CASSLGLANAHEQFF. The CDR3 DNA is TGTGCCAGCAGCTTAGGACTAGCCAACGCCCATGAGCAGTTCTTC. The chain has TRBV7-3 and TRBJ2-1; 8 nucleotides agree with TRBD2. The CDR3 contains 15 residues. CDR1 is SGHTA, CDR2 FQGTGA, per germline. The ends lost 2 bases at V and 8 bases at J; junction bases unmatched: 8.

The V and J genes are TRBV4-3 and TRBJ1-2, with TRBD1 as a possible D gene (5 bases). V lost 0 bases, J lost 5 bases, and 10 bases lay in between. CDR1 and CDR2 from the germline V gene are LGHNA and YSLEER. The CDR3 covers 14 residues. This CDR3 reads CASSQEEGVYGYTF. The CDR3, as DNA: TGCGCCAGCAGCCAAGAAGAAGGGGTGTATGGCTACACCTTC.

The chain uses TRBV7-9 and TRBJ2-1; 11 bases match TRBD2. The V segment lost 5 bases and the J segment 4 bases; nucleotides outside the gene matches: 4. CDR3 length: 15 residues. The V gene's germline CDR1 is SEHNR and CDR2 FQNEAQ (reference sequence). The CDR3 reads CASSPGTSGYNEQFF. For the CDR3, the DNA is TGTGCCAGCAGCCCCGGGACTAGCGGATACAATGAGCAGTTCTTC.

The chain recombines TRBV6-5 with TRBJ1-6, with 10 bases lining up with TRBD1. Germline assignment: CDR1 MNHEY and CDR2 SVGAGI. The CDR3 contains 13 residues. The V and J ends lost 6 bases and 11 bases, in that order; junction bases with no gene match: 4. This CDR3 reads CASRPGQGAPLHF. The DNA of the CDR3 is TGTGCCAGCAGACCCGGACAGGGGGCACCCCTCCACTTT.

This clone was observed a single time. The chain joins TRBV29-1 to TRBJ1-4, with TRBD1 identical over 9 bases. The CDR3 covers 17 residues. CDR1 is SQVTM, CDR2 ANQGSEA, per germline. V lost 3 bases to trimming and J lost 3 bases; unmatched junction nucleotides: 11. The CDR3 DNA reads TGCAGCGTTGAGACTCCGGGACAGGGAATAGCTAATGAAAAACTGTTTTTT. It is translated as CSVETPGQGIANEKLFF.

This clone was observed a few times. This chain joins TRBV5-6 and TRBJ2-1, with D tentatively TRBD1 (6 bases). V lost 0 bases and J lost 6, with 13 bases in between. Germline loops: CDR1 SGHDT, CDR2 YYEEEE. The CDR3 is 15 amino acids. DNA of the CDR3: TGTGCCAGCAGCTTGGCTGGGGGCCGGATCAATGAGCAGTTCTTC. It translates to CASSLAGGRINEQFF.

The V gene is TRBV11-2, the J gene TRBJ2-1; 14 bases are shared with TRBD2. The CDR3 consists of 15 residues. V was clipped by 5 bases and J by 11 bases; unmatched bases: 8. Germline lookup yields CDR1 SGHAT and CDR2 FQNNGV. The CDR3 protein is CASSPGTSGSGQQFF. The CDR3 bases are TGTGCCAGCAGCCCCGGGACTAGCGGGAGTGGCCAGCAGTTCTTC. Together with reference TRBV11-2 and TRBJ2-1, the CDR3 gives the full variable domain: EAGVAQSPRYKIIEKRQSVAFWCNPISGHATLYWYQQILGQGPKLLIQFQNNGVVDDSQLPKDRFSAERLKGVDSTLKIQPAKLEDSAVYLCASSPGTSGSGQQFFGPGTRLTVL.

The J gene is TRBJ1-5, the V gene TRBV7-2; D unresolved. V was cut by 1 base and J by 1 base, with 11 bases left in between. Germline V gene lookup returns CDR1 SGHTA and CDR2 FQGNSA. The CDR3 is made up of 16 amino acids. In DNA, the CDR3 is TGTGCCAGCAGCTTAGGACGGGAAGAGAGCAATCAGCCCCAGCATTTT. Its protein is CASSLGREESNQPQHF.

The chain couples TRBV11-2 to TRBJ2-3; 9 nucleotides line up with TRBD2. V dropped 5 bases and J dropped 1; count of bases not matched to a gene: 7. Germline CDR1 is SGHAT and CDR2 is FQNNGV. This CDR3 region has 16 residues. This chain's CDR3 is CASSARLAGRTDTQYF. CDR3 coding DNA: TGTGCCAGCAGCGCTCGCCTAGCGGGACGCACAGATACGCAGTATTTT.

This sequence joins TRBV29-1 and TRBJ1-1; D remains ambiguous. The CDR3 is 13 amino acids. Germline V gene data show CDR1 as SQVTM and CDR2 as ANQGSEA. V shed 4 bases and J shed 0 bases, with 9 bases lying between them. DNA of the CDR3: TGCAGCGTTGGGACTTTTATGAACACTGAAGCTTTCTTT. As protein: CSVGTFMNTEAFF.

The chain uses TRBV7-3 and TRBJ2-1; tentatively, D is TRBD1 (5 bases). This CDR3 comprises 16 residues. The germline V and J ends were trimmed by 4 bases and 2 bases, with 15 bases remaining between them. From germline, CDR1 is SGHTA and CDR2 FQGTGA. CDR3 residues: CASSSQSGPPYNEQFF. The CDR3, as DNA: TGTGCCAGCAGCTCACAGTCAGGGCCCCCCTACAATGAGCAGTTCTTC.

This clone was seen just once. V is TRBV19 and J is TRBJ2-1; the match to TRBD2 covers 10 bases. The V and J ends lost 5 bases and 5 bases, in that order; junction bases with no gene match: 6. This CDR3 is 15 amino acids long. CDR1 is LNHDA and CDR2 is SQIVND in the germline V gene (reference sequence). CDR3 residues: CASSASGRGNNEQFF. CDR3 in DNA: TGTGCCAGTAGTGCGAGCGGGAGGGGTAACAATGAGCAGTTCTTC.

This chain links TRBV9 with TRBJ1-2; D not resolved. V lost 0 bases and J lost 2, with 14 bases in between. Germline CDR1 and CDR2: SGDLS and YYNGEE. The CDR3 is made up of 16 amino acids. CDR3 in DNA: TGTGCCAGCAGCGTAGCCTCAGACAATCCGAACTATGGCTACACCTTC. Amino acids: CASSVASDNPNYGYTF.

CDR3 loop: CATSEGDETYEQYF. DNA of the CDR3: TGTGCCACCAGTGAGGGCGACGAGACCTACGAGCAGTACTTC. This sequence joins TRBV24-1 and TRBJ2-7; D unclear. V was shortened by 4 bases and J by 2 bases, with 11 bases between the two germline ends. This CDR3 spans 14 amino acids. Germline V gene sequence: CDR1 KGHDR, CDR2 SFDVKD.

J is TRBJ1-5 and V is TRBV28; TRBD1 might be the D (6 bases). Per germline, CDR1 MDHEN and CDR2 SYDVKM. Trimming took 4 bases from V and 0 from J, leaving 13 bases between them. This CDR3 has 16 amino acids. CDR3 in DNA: TGTGCCAGCAGTTCTTCCACAGGGATTAGCAATCAGCCCCAGCATTTT. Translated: CASSSSTGISNQPQHF.

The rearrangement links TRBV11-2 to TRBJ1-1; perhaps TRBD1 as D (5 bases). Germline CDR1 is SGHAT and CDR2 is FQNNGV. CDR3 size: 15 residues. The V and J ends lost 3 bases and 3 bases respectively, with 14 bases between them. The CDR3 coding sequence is TGTGCCAGCAGCTTGGCGGCGGGGGGTCACACTGAAGCTTTCTTT. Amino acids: CASSLAAGGHTEAFF.